This T cell receptor (beta chain) appears in the sequencing data of a study of beta chain features in type 1 diabetes listed by TCRdb under 2018. In the study overall: Mean age, gender distribution, total cell number and subset yield were not different between patients and healthy donors. A total of 107,917,701 sorted cells were examined across all samples, and RNA yield correlated strongly with the number of cells per subset. The study compared TCRB repertoires of sorted circulating CD4+ T cell subsets between recently diagnosed type 1 diabetes patients and matched healthy donors. Regulatory and stem cell-like memory subsets were obtained from only 8 patients and roughly 8 healthy donors, while naive and central memory subsets were obtained from all 30 or so donors.

The junction carries 12 bases between V and J, which are trimmed by 2 bases and 3 bases respectively. From the germline V gene (reference sequence), CDR1 is MNHNY and CDR2 is SVGAGI. The CDR3 starts with the cysteine, ends with the phenylalanine, and has 15 residues. Here the CDR3 DNA is all that survives: 45 bases in frame from base 1. Study-level results and caveats: Because the HLA sub-analyses included only small numbers of individuals, any influence of HLA type on TCRB rearrangement was left unresolved. At VDJ recombination sites, patients with type 1 diabetes made fewer insertions and deleted more nucleotides, a pattern implying thymic rearrangement abnormalities. The naive, central memory and regulatory TCRB repertoires appeared to resemble one another more closely among patients than among healthy donors. Because cDNA was sequenced instead of genomic DNA, activated cells with high expression could be over-represented, although the groups did not differ in activation or CD3 levels. In all four CD4+ subsets, TCRB CDR3 length was moderately but significantly shorter in type 1 diabetes patients. PCR may preferentially amplify shorter templates, but because patient and control samples were amplified and corrected together, any resulting skew would affect both groups equally.

The entire isolated RNA was reverse transcribed using the High Capacity cDNA Reverse Transcription Kit, and thus expressed TCRB transcripts were sequenced. Deep immunoSEQ sequencing was performed on naive, central memory and regulatory T cell samples, with an average of roughly 3.5 million total reads per sample. Sorted cells were lysed in RLT buffer, and RNA was extracted using DNase-treated RNeasy Micro or Mini kits according to cell number. Each cell subset was processed on its own to prevent cross-contamination, while patient and healthy donor samples were processed together. The immunoSEQ multiplex PCR was used to amplify TCRB sequences from cDNA, yielding 87-bp fragments that span the CDR3 region. Sequencing of the amplicons was performed on the Illumina HiSeq platform. The original methods were these. PCR bias was computationally corrected using synthetic template baselines, reads within Hamming distance 2 were collapsed, and singletons that could not be merged were discarded. Reads were aligned against IMGT so that V, D and J genes, CDR3 length and insertions or deletions at six rearrangement sites could be assigned. Within each subset, clonotype counts were normalized to sorted cell number, and only after that were true diversity and Gini coefficients computed with the tcR R package. The overlap coefficient, calculated on TCRB nucleotide sequences, was used to quantify repertoire sharing. Out-of-frame TCRB sequences from naive cells were analyzed to stand in for the pre-selection repertoire. What TCRdb holds here is the immuneACCESS table cut down to in-frame rearrangements. Part of the clones is not present; checked against another copy, under half of the missing clones reflect an unresolved V gene, and the others are unexplained. V, J and clone size are those of that table, while D and trimming were read from the DNA. The table for this sample lists under 550,000 clones; more than 9.5% of them were counted only once. Jointly, the top ten make up more than 0.045% of the sample.

This clone was seen a few times. What this receptor recognizes is not known. Base qualities are not at hand, and no much larger clone is one base apart. A single peripheral blood draw of around 0.11 L on average was collected from each donor into heparinised tubes. A BD FACSAria II and a panel including CD45RO, CCR7, CD25, CD127, CD95 and CD27 were used to sort naive, central memory, regulatory and stem cell-like memory CD4+ T cells. A purity above 95% was achieved for all sorted populations. PBMCs were isolated right away by Lymphoprep density gradient centrifugation and were stained directly, without culture. So that batch effects would be minimized, each experiment stained and sorted samples in pairs, pairing one healthy donor with one patient.

This chain joins TRBV6-6 to TRBJ2-3; D gene: possibly TRBD2, on 6 matching bases. Sequencing was carried out using naive CD4+ T cells from blood. According to the study, the label for this sample's cell subset or site signals: true naive CD4+ T cells. The clonotype was recovered from a woman aged 18 to 35 in good health. The CDR3 sequence is CASSYRRAGTDTQYF. The nucleotides read TGTGCCAGCAGTTACAGAAGGGCGGGGACAGATACGCAGTATTTT.